The rows below give T cell receptor beta chains drawn from one sample of a study of blood T cell repertoires in COVID-19. Clones were sequenced by immunoSEQ multiplex PCR, and TCRdb holds only the in-frame ones, with some missing. The table includes over 85,000 clones, around nine tenths detected once. Sequenced material: peripheral blood. The receptor set was obtained from a human donor in a cohort sampled during active COVID-19. CDR3s include the opening cysteine and the closing phenylalanine or tryptophan. D genes are given only for firm matches. The size of a clone is reported for some rows only, either as once, few or many, or as a class for expanded clones.

V,size,D,J,CDR3,DNA
TRBV3-1/TRBV3-2,once,TRBD1,TRBJ2-4,CASSQDWTGDKTKNIQYF,TGTGCCAGCAGCCAAGATTGGACAGGTGATAAGACCAAAAACATTCAGTACTTC
TRBV18,.,TRBD2,TRBJ2-1,CASSPPGRESINEQFF,TGTGCCAGCTCACCTCCTGGGCGGGAGAGCATAAATGAGCAGTTCTTC
TRBV6-6,.,.,TRBJ1-2,CASSPLYEDNTF,TGTGCCAGCAGTCCTCTTTATGAGGATAACACCTTC
TRBV28,.,.,TRBJ1-1,CASSLGRWTEAFF,TGTGCCAGCAGTTTGGGGAGGTGGACTGAAGCTTTCTTT
TRBV12-5,.,.,TRBJ2-1,CASGADAGEQFF,TGTGCTAGTGGCGCGGACGCGGGGGAGCAGTTCTTC
TRBV18,.,.,TRBJ1-4,CASLRGRQNEKLFF,TGTGCCAGCTTGAGAGGAAGGCAGAATGAAAAACTGTTTTTT
TRBV4-1,few,.,TRBJ2-7,CASSQATSWEQYF,TGCGCCAGCAGCCAAGCTACCTCCTGGGAGCAGTACTTC
TRBV2,.,TRBD2,TRBJ2-2,CASKRDRGLATTGELFF,TGTGCCAGCAAGAGGGACCGGGGACTAGCGACTACCGGGGAGCTGTTTTTT
TRBV19,.,TRBD1,TRBJ1-3,CASSISDRGGNTIYF,TGTGCCAGTAGTATTTCAGACAGGGGTGGAAACACCATATATTTT
TRBV15,once,.,TRBJ2-7,CATSRGTYYEQYF,TGTGCCACCAGCAGGGGGACATATTACGAGCAGTACTTC
TRBV19,.,TRBD2,TRBJ2-1,CASRTSGGANAYNEQFF,TGTGCCAGTAGAACCAGCGGGGGGGCTAACGCCTACAATGAGCAGTTCTTC
TRBV19,.,TRBD1,TRBJ1-1,CASSIRTGGRNTEAFF,TGTGCCAGTAGTATTCGTACAGGGGGGAGGAACACTGAAGCTTTCTTT
TRBV7-2,.,TRBD2,TRBJ2-1,CASSLDGTSFRTEQFF,TGTGCCAGCAGCTTAGATGGGACTAGCTTTAGGACTGAGCAGTTCTTC
TRBV18,.,TRBD1,TRBJ1-5,CASSPSGGNQPQHF,TGTGCCAGCTCACCATCAGGGGGGAATCAGCCCCAGCATTTT
TRBV5-5,.,.,TRBJ2-5,CASSFQTPPSQETQYF,TGTGCCAGCAGTTTCCAAACCCCGCCTAGCCAAGAGACCCAGTACTTC
TRBV6-2/TRBV6-3,.,TRBD2,TRBJ2-2,CASSLGGLAGIAGELFF,TGTGCCAGCAGCTTGGGAGGACTAGCGGGGATCGCCGGGGAGCTGTTTTTT
TRBV4-1,.,TRBD1,TRBJ1-1,CASSWTGETEAFF,TGCGCCAGCAGCTGGACAGGAGAGACTGAAGCTTTCTTT
TRBV7-2,.,TRBD2,TRBJ2-1,CASSLQAGGPGEQFF,TGTGCCAGCAGCTTACAAGCGGGGGGGCCCGGTGAGCAGTTCTTC
TRBV4-3,.,TRBD2,TRBJ2-5,CASSQAPLAGGQETQYF,TGCGCCAGCAGCCAAGCCCCACTAGCGGGAGGGCAAGAGACCCAGTACTTC
TRBV4-2,.,.,TRBJ2-1,CASSPAPVSSPYNEQFF,TGTGCCAGCAGCCCCGCCCCCGTTTCTAGCCCCTACAATGAGCAGTTCTTC
TRBV7-9,.,.,TRBJ2-5,CASTPDIQETQYF,TGTGCCAGCACCCCGGACATCCAAGAGACCCAGTACTTC
TRBV7-2,few,.,TRBJ2-1,CASSSLNEQFF,TGTGCCAGCAGCTCTCTCAATGAGCAGTTCTTC
TRBV6-5,.,TRBD1,TRBJ1-2,CASSYTARTGYYGYTF,TGTGCCAGCAGTTACACCGCAAGGACAGGTTACTATGGCTACACCTTC
TRBV7-2,.,.,TRBJ1-2,CASSLGTRDGYTF,TGTGCCAGCAGCTTAGGTACGAGGGATGGCTACACCTTC
TRBV7-2,.,.,TRBJ1-2,CASSPLFGYTF,TGTGCCAGCAGCCCCCTTTTTGGCTACACCTTC
TRBV2,.,.,TRBJ2-5,CASSDPPGGVGETQYF,TGTGCCAGCAGTGACCCCCCGGGCGGGGTCGGGGAGACCCAGTACTTC
TRBV30,few,.,TRBJ1-6,CAWRGAALHF,TGTGCCTGGAGGGGGGCTGCCCTCCACTTT
TRBV7-9,.,TRBD2,TRBJ2-5,CASSLRLAGSGTQYF,TGTGCCAGCAGCCTGAGGCTAGCGGGGAGCGGGACCCAGTACTTC
TRBV25-1,few,.,TRBJ2-2,CASSDRGFGELFF,TGTGCCAGCAGTGATCGGGGGTTCGGGGAGCTGTTTTTT
TRBV12-3/TRBV12-4,.,.,TRBJ2-3,CASTTSSTDTQYF,TGTGCCAGCACCACTAGTTCGACAGATACGCAGTATTTT
TRBV7-3,.,.,TRBJ1-6,CASSLYSGNNSPLHF,TGTGCCAGCAGCTTGTATTCAGGGAATAATTCACCCCTCCACTTT
TRBV29-1,.,.,TRBJ1-2,CSVEGQSYGYTF,TGCAGCGTGGAGGGGCAAAGCTATGGCTACACCTTC
TRBV18,.,TRBD1,TRBJ1-6,CASSPTGGGSPLHF,TGTGCCAGCTCACCAACAGGGGGGGGTTCACCCCTCCACTTT
TRBV6-2/TRBV6-3,.,TRBD1,TRBJ1-5,CASSYPTGASNQPQHF,TGTGCCAGCAGTTACCCGACAGGGGCGAGCAATCAGCCCCAGCATTTT
TRBV6-1,.,TRBD1,TRBJ2-3,CASSDRGRGDTQYF,TGTGCCAGCAGTGACAGGGGGCGAGGGGATACGCAGTATTTT
TRBV5-1,once,.,TRBJ2-2,CASSLRDSRAGELFF,TGCGCCAGCAGCTTGAGAGACTCCCGGGCCGGGGAGCTGTTTTTT
TRBV6-5,.,.,TRBJ1-2,CASSSDSNYGYTF,TGTGCCAGTAGTTCGGACAGTAACTATGGCTACACCTTC
TRBV7-9,.,TRBD1,TRBJ1-1,CASSLDRGRAFF,TGTGCCAGCAGCTTAGACAGGGGGCGAGCTTTCTTT
TRBV6-2/TRBV6-3,.,TRBD2,TRBJ2-5,CASSLRRTSGTQETQYF,TGTGCCAGCAGTCTAAGACGGACTAGCGGGACACAAGAGACCCAGTACTTC
TRBV4-3,.,TRBD1,TRBJ1-1,CASSPGQDTEAFF,TGCGCCAGCAGCCCAGGACAGGACACTGAAGCTTTCTTT
TRBV5-1,.,TRBD2,TRBJ2-5,CASIPSGGLETQYF,TGCGCCAGCATTCCAAGCGGGGGTTTGGAGACCCAGTACTTC
TRBV2,.,.,TRBJ2-7,CASSEPGQFYDVQYF,TGTGCCAGCAGTGAACCGGGACAATTCTACGATGTGCAGTACTTC
TRBV24-1,.,.,TRBJ2-1,CATSDTENEQFF,TGTGCCACCAGTGATACAGAGAATGAGCAGTTCTTC
TRBV5-1,.,TRBD2,TRBJ2-1,CASSYGRGAGGRNEQFF,TGCGCCAGCAGCTACGGAAGGGGAGCGGGGGGGCGCAATGAGCAGTTCTTC
TRBV7-9,.,TRBD1,TRBJ2-1,CASSFSPGQGVSYNEQFF,TGTGCCAGCAGCTTTTCACCGGGACAGGGTGTCTCCTACAATGAGCAGTTCTTC
TRBV19,.,.,TRBJ2-7,CASSIGGRYEQYF,TGTGCCAGTAGTATAGGTGGCCGCTACGAGCAGTACTTC
TRBV5-1,.,.,TRBJ1-1,CASSLEFRTEAFF,TGCGCCAGCAGCTTGGAATTTCGCACTGAAGCTTTCTTT
TRBV5-6,few,TRBD1,TRBJ1-5,CASSRTGLVQPQHF,TGTGCCAGCAGCCGGACAGGGTTGGTTCAGCCCCAGCATTTT
TRBV7-3,.,TRBD2,TRBJ2-1,CASSLGGAGGYNEQFF,TGTGCCAGCAGCCTAGGGGGAGCGGGAGGCTACAATGAGCAGTTCTTC
TRBV15,once,.,TRBJ1-6,CATSRPWSNNSPLHF,TGTGCCACCAGCAGACCTTGGAGTAATAATTCACCCCTCCACTTT
TRBV3-1/TRBV3-2,.,TRBD2,TRBJ2-7,CASSQDKRIAGVLEQYF,TGTGCCAGCAGCCAAGATAAAAGGATAGCGGGAGTGTTGGAGCAGTACTTC